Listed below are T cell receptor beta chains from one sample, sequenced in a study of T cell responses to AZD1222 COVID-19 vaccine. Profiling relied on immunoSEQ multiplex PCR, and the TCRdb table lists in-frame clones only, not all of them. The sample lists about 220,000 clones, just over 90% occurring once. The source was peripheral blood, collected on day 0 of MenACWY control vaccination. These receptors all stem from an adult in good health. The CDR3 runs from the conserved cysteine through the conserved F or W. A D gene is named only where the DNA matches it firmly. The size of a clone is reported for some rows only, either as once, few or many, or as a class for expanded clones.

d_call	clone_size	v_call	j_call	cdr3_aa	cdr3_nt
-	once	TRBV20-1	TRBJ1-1	CSARGDTEAFF	TGCAGTGCTAGAGGGGATACTGAAGCTTTCTTT
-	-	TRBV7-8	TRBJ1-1	CASSLDHRTEAFF	TGTGCCAGCAGCTTAGACCATCGCACTGAAGCTTTCTTT
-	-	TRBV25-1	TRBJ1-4	CAKHDWGNEKLFF	TGTGCCAAACATGACTGGGGCAATGAAAAACTGTTTTTT
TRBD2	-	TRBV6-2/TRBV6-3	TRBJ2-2	CASSYGTSGVKNTGELFF	TGTGCCAGCAGTTACGGGACTAGCGGGGTAAAGAACACCGGGGAGCTGTTTTTT
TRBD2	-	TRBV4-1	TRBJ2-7	CASSRLSGGVLEQYF	TGCGCCAGCAGCCGATTAAGCGGGGGGGTCCTCGAGCAGTACTTC
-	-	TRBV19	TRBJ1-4	CATTAQGFEKLFF	TGTGCCACTACGGCACAGGGATTTGAAAAACTGTTTTTT
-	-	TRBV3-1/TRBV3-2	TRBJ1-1	CASSRGGLGATEAFF	TGTGCCAGCAGTCGCGGGGGCCTTGGGGCCACTGAAGCTTTCTTT
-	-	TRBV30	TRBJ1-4	CAWNRQEREKLFF	TGTGCCTGGAATCGTCAGGAGCGGGAAAAACTGTTTTTT
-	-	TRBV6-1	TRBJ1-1	CASSEQGGPEAFF	TGTGCCAGCAGTGAACAGGGAGGCCCTGAAGCTTTCTTT
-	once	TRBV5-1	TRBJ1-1	CASSLIGGNTEAFF	TGCGCCAGCAGCTTGATAGGAGGGAACACTGAAGCTTTCTTT
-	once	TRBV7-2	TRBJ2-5	CASSLSVARWETQYF	TGTGCCAGCAGCTTATCGGTAGCGCGGTGGGAGACCCAGTACTTC
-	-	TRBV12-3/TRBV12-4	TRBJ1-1	CASSPPEGGEAFF	TGTGCCAGCAGTCCACCGGAAGGGGGTGAAGCTTTCTTT
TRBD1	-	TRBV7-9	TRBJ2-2	CASSLAFVGGARNTGELFF	TGTGCCAGCAGCTTAGCGTTTGTAGGGGGCGCGAGAAACACCGGGGAGCTGTTTTTT
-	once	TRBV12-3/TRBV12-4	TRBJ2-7	CASSSRGEQYF	TGTGCCAGCAGTTCGCGGGGAGAGCAGTACTTC
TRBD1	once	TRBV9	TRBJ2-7	CASSARQGISDEQYF	TGTGCCAGCAGCGCAAGACAGGGGATCTCGGACGAGCAGTACTTC
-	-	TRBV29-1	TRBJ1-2	CSVEPNREIGYTF	TGCAGCGTTGAACCTAACAGGGAGATTGGCTACACCTTC
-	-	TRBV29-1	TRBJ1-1	CRGQGGDEAFF	TGCAGGGGGCAAGGGGGAGATGAAGCTTTCTTT
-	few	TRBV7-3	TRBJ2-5	CASSLTLGGETQYF	TGTGCCAGCAGCTTAACGTTGGGTGGAGAGACCCAGTACTTC
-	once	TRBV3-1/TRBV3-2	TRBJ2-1	CASSPQYNEQFF	TGTGCCAGCAGCCCCCAATACAATGAGCAGTTCTTC